This entry concerns a single T cell receptor beta chain. What it recognizes is unknown. This record comes from a study of STAT5B mutations in CD4+ large granular lymphocyte leukemia. The wider study: Healthy donors showed HLA-associated enrichment of the CDR3 'QG' motif.

The survey-level immunoSEQ assay was used. The assay was immunoSEQ multiplex PCR, and TCRdb's table has in-frame clones only and misses some. The sample has tens of thousands of clones, over 70% seen once. Control samples were healthy donors' buffy coats. Germline V gene lookup returns CDR1 SEHNR and CDR2 FQNEAQ (reference sequence). Losses at the gene ends were 5 bases for V and 1 base for J; bases not matched to a gene: 6. This CDR3 is built from 16 residues. Study-wide results and caveats: Without putative leukemic clones, patient CD4-sorted repertoires remained more clonal than healthy CD4+ repertoires.

The receptor's source is a human donor in good health. The sample taken for sequencing was CD4+ T cells from blood buffy coats. The chain links TRBV7-9 to TRBJ2-3; 10 bases map to TRBD1. The CDR3 sequence: CASSLFGTGGTDTQYF. The CDR3, as DNA: TGTGCCAGCAGCCTCTTCGGGACAGGGGGCACAGATACGCAGTATTTT. The full variable domain, in which reference TRBV7-9 and TRBJ2-3 provide the parts outside the CDR3, is DTGVSQNPRHKITKRGQNVTFRCDPISEHNRLYWYRQTLGQGPEFLTYFQNEAQLEKSRLLSDRFSAERPKGSFSTLEIQRTEQGDSAMYLCASSLFGTGGTDTQYFGPGTRLTVL.